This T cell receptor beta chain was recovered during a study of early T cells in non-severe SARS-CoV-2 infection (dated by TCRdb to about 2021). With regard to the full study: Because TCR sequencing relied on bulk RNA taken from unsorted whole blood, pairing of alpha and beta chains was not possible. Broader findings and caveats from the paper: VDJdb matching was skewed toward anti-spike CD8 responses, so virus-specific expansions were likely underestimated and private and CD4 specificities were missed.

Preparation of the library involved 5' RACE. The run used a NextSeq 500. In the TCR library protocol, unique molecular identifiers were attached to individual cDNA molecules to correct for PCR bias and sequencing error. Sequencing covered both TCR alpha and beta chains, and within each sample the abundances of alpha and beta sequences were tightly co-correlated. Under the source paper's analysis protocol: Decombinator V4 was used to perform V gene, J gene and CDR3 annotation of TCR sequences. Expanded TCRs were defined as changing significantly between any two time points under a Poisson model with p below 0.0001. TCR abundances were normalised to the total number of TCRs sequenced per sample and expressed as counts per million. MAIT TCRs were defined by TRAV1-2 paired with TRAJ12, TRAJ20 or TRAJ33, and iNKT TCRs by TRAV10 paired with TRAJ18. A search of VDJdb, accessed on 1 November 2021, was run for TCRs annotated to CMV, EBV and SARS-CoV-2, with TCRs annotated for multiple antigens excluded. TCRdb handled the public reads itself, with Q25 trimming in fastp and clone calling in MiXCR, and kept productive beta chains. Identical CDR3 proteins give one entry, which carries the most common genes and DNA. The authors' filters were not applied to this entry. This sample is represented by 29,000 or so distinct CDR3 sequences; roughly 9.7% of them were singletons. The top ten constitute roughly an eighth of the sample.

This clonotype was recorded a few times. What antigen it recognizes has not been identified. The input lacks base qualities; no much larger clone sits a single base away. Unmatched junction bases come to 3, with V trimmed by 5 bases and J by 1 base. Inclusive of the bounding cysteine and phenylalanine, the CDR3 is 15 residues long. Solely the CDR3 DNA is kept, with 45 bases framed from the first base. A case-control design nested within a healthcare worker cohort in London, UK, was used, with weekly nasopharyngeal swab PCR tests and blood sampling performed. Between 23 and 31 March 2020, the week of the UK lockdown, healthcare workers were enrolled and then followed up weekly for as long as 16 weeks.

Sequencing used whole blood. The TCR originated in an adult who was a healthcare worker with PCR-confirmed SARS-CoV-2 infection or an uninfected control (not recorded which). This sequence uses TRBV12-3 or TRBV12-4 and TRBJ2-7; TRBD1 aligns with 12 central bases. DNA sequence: TGTGCCAGCAGTCCGGGACAGGGGGCTTCCTACGAGCAGTACTTC. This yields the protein CASSPGQGASYEQYF.